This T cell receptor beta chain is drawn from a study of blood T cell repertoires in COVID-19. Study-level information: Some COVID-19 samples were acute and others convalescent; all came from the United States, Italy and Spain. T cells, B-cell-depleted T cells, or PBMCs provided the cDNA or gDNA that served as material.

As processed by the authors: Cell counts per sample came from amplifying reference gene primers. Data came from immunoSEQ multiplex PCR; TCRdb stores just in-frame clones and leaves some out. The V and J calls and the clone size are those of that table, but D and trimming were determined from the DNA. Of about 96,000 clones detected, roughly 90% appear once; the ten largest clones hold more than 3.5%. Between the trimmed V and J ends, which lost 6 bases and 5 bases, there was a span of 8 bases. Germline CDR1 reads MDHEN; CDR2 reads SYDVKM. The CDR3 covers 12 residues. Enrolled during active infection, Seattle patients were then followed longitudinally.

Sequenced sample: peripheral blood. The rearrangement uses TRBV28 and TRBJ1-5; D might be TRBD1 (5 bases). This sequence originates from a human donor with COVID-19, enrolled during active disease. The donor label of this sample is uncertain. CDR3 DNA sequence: TGTGCCAGCAGGGGGGGTGATCAGCCCCAGCATTTT. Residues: CASRGGDQPQHF.